These 8 T cell receptor beta chains originate from one sample sequenced in a study of T-cell memory formation after mild COVID-19. TCRdb independently ran MiXCR on the 5' RACE reads; one entry per CDR3 protein. This sample has under 450,000 distinct CDR3 sequences, with 13% to 15% found just once. The specimen sequenced was PBMCs or a T cell subset sorted from them (not recorded which). These receptors originate from a man aged 18 to 29 who had mild COVID-19 (a few samples of this study predate the infection). Cell type and time point are not known.

A few counts support this clonotype. The chain links TRBV7-3 to TRBJ2-2, with 10 bases fitting TRBD1. Germline V lookup: CDR1 SGHTA, CDR2 FQGTGA. Losses at the gene ends were 6 bases for V and 5 bases for J; bases not matched to a gene: 3. The CDR3 runs 14 residues. The CDR3 loop is CASRPDRGTGELFF. In DNA form, the CDR3 reads TGTGCCAGCAGACCGGACAGGGGGACCGGGGAGCTGTTTTTT.

The genes are TRBV3-1 and TRBJ2-7; D gene uncertain. V lost 0 bases to trimming and J lost 7 bases, with 7 bases between them. CDR1 and CDR2 from the germline V gene are LGHDT and YNNKEL (reference sequence). The CDR3 is 12 amino acids. The CDR3 sequence: CASSQDHGEQYV. The CDR3 DNA reads as TGTGCCAGCAGCCAAGATCATGGGGAGCAGTACGTC.

The chain is built from TRBV6-5 and TRBJ1-1; no clear D gene. The ends were cut back, 6 bases at V and 2 bases at J, with 13 bases in the middle. This CDR3 comprises 14 residues. The germline gives CDR1 MNHEY, CDR2 SVGAGI. The CDR3 reads CASRINTINTEAFF. The CDR3 DNA follows: TGTGCCAGCAGAATAAACACGATAAACACTGAAGCTTTCTTT.

This clonotype has just a few counts. This sequence joins TRBV11-2 and TRBJ2-3; TRBD1 matches 8 bases. Germline CDR1 SGHAT, CDR2 FQNNGV. CDR3 length equals 16 residues. The junction had 3 bases not matched to a gene; V was cut back by 1 base and J by 0 bases. CDR3 sequence reads: CASSLVQGASTDTQYF. The CDR3 DNA sequence: TGTGCCAGCAGCTTAGTCCAGGGGGCTAGCACAGATACGCAGTATTTT.

Remarks on this clonotype: Mismatch with germline at one junction end may stem from a read error. The chain combines TRBV20-1 with TRBJ2-3, with 8 nucleotides matching TRBD1. Germline V gene data show CDR1 as DFQATT and CDR2 as SNEGSKA (reference sequence). The CDR3 spans 14 residues. The chain's CDR3 is CSASGDRGTNTQYF. For the CDR3, the DNA is TGCAGTGCTTCCGGAGACAGGGGCACAAATACGCAGTATTTT.

The chain recombines TRBV7-2 with TRBJ2-3; 7 bases agree with TRBD1. This CDR3 has 15 residues. Germline CDR1 and CDR2: SGHTA and FQGNSA. V lost 6 bases, J lost 1 base, and 7 bases stayed unmatched. The CDR3 region has the DNA TGTGCCAGCAGAAAAAGGGGGCAGCGCACAGATACGCAGTATTTT. Translating gives CASRKRGQRTDTQYF.

This clonotype occurred a few times. The V call is TRBV28, the J call TRBJ1-2; D is uncertain. The length of the CDR3 is 17 residues. V lost 2 bases and J lost 3, with 19 bases in between. Germline V gives CDR1 MDHEN, CDR2 SYDVKM. The chain's CDR3 is CASSLIIPRRAHYGYTF. The DNA for the CDR3 is TGTGCCAGCAGTTTAATCATTCCCCGGCGGGCCCACTATGGCTACACCTTC.

This chain connects TRBV12-3 or TRBV12-4 to TRBJ2-7; 8 nucleotides match TRBD1. The CDR3 has 15 amino acids. The J segment lost 9 bases and the V segment lost 5 bases, leaving 15 bases of the junction unmatched. DNA of the CDR3: TGTGCCAGCAGTCTCGTAGGGCAGGGGGCATTGGGGCAGTACTTC. Its translation is CASSLVGQGALGQYF.